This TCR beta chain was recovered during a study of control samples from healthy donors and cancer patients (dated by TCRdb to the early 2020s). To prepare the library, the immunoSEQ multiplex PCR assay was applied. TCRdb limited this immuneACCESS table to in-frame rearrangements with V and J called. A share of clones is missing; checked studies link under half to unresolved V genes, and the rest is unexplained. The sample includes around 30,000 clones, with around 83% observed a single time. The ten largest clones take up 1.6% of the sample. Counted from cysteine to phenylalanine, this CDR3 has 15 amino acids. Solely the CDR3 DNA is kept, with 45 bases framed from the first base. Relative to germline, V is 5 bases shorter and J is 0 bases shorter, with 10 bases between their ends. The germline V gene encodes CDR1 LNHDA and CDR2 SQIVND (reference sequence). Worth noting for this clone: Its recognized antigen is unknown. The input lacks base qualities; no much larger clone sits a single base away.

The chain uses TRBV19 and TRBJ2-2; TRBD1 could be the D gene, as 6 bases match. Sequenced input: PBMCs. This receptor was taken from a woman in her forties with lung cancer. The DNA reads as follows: TGTGCCAGTAGTTACAGGGAACCGAACACCGGGGAGCTGTTTTTT. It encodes CASSYREPNTGELFF.